What follows are 9 T cell receptor beta chains derived from one specimen sequenced in a study of blood T cell repertoires in COVID-19. Profiled with immunoSEQ multiplex PCR; TCRdb holds only in-frame clones, not every one. The sample shows around 470,000 clones, 89% of them seen only once. The sequenced sample consisted of peripheral blood. These receptors all come from a young man with COVID-19, enrolled during active disease.

This chain joins TRBV6-5 and TRBJ2-7; TRBD2 matches 11 bases. This CDR3 is 14 amino acids long. CDR1 is MNHEY and CDR2 is SVGAGI in the germline V gene. V dropped 4 bases and J dropped 7; count of bases not matched to a gene: 6. The CDR3, as DNA: TGTGCCAGCAGTTCACGACTAGCGGGACTAGAGCAGTACTTC. It yields the protein CASSSRLAGLEQYF.

CDR3 nucleotides: TGTGCCAGCAGCACAGGGATCACTGAAGCTTTCTTT. Translating it yields CASSTGITEAFF. The chain recombines TRBV2 with TRBJ1-1; D possibly corresponds to TRBD1 (6 bases). Germline CDR1 and CDR2: SNHLY and FYNNEI. This CDR3 region has 12 residues. V was cut by 6 bases and J by 4 bases, with 9 bases left in between. The complete variable domain, with remaining parts taken from reference TRBV2 and TRBJ1-1, reads EPEVTQTPSHQVTQMGQEVILRCVPISNHLYFYWYRQILGQKVEFLVSFYNNEISEKSEIFDDQFSVERPDGSNFTLKIRSTKLEDSAMYFCASSTGITEAFFGQGTRLTVV.

V gene TRBV30 combines with J gene TRBJ2-5; D is possibly TRBD2 (7 bases). In germline, CDR1 is GTSNPN, CDR2 SVGIG (reference sequence). V lost 3 bases and J 4 bases, leaving 18 bases between the germline ends. The CDR3 has 15 amino acids. CDR3 protein: CAWRSGFGGRETQYF. The DNA for the CDR3 is TGTGCCTGGAGGTCTGGGTTCGGGGGGCGAGAGACCCAGTACTTC.

The rearrangement uses TRBV7-9 and TRBJ2-1; TRBD2 aligns across 7 bases. Germline V gene lookup returns CDR1 SEHNR and CDR2 FQNEAQ (reference sequence). The CDR3 has 18 residues. J was trimmed by 1 base and V by 3 bases; bases with no gene match: 12. In DNA, the CDR3 is TGTGCCAGCAGCTTTAGCCTAGCGGAGGTGGGGTCCTACAATGAGCAGTTCTTC. Encoded protein: CASSFSLAEVGSYNEQFF.

The V and J genes are TRBV20-1 and TRBJ2-7; 7 nucleotides align to TRBD1. The trim removed 3 bases at V and 0 bases at J, leaving 5 bases unmatched. The CDR3 is made up of 14 amino acids. Germline V lookup: CDR1 DFQATT, CDR2 SNEGSKA (reference sequence). CDR3 sequence reads: CSASRQGFSYEQYF. DNA of the CDR3: TGCAGTGCTAGTAGACAGGGATTCTCCTACGAGCAGTACTTC.

This clone occurred once. This rearrangement joins TRBV5-6 to TRBJ2-7; D might be TRBD1 (5 bases). CDR1 is SGHDT and CDR2 is YYEEEE in the germline V gene. The CDR3 consists of 17 residues. V dropped 4 bases and J dropped 0 bases, with 20 bases sitting between them. The CDR3 protein is CASSAINRAQGSYEQYF. In nucleotides, the CDR3 is TGTGCCAGCAGCGCAATAAACCGGGCCCAGGGCTCCTACGAGCAGTACTTC.

This chain links TRBV5-5 with TRBJ2-6, with 9 bases that match TRBD1. The CDR3 is 16 amino acids. Germline V lookup: CDR1 SGHKS, CDR2 YYEKEE (reference sequence). The V and J ends lost 4 bases and 4 bases, in that order; junction bases with no gene match: 6. The CDR3 nucleotides are TGTGCCAGCAGCACCCGGACAGGGGCCGGGGCCAACGTCCTGACTTTC. Its translation: CASSTRTGAGANVLTF.

V gene TRBV9 combines with J gene TRBJ1-5, with 8 bases aligning to TRBD1. The CDR3 has 14 amino acids. Germline V gives CDR1 SGDLS, CDR2 YYNGEE. With 3 bases clipped from V and 6 bases from J, the junction kept 5 bases outside the gene matches. The CDR3 sequence: CASSATGGTQPQHF. CDR3 coding DNA: TGTGCCAGCAGCGCCACAGGGGGGACTCAGCCCCAGCATTTT.

This chain connects TRBV11-1 to TRBJ1-4; 7 positions agree with TRBD1. V shed 2 bases, J shed 3 bases, and the junction held 3 bases outside the gene matches. The V gene's germline CDR1 is SGHAT and CDR2 FQDESV (reference sequence). This CDR3 comprises 15 residues. DNA for the CDR3: TGTGCCAGCAGCTTACGAGGGGGCGCTAATGAAAAACTGTTTTTT. Its protein product is CASSLRGGANEKLFF.